These 28 T cell receptor beta chains came from one sample sequenced in a study of spatial heterogeneity in lung cancer. TCRdb re-analysed the 5' RACE reads in MiXCR, keeping a single row per CDR3 protein. The table lists about 23,000 distinct CDR3 sequences, about 4.7% of them singletons, with 4.5% to 6.5% in the top ten. Time point here: sample taken at primary tumor resection. Sequencing was performed on PBMCs, taken at surgery. The receptors were gathered from a male donor with early-stage non-small cell lung cancer.

Ten or more counts support this clonotype. The rearrangement joins TRBV28 to TRBJ2-7, with 8 bases that match TRBD1. The CDR3 is 14 amino acids. CDR1 and CDR2 from the germline V gene are MDHEN and SYDVKM. After removal of 6 bases from V and 5 bases from J, the junction contained 9 bases not matched to a gene. CDR3 DNA: TGTGCCAGCAGAGAACCAGGGGGCAGGAACGAGCAGTACTTC. Translation gives CASREPGGRNEQYF.

CDR3 loop: CASRQSEYEQYF. The CDR3 nucleotides are TGTGCCAGCAGACAATCCGAATACGAGCAGTACTTC. V and J are TRBV28 and TRBJ2-7; D unresolved. CDR1 is MDHEN, CDR2 SYDVKM, per germline. The CDR3 is made up of 12 amino acids. V lost 6 bases and J 4 bases, leaving 10 bases between the germline ends.

This clonotype came up many times. The rearrangement uses TRBV2 and TRBJ2-2; D is unresolved. This CDR3 has 13 amino acids. The V end was cut by 4 bases, the J end by 4 bases, with 7 bases between. Germline V gives CDR1 SNHLY, CDR2 FYNNEI. The CDR3: CASSGLGTGELFF. Here the CDR3 DNA reads TGTGCCAGCAGTGGACTTGGCACCGGGGAGCTGTTTTTT.

Many counts were recorded for this clonotype. The chain has TRBV20-1 and TRBJ1-5; 7 bases map to TRBD1. The CDR3 is 14 amino acids. CDR1 and CDR2 from the germline V gene are DFQATT and SNEGSKA (reference sequence). The trim removed 2 bases at V and 7 bases at J, leaving 8 bases unmatched. DNA for the CDR3: TGCAGTGCTAGACGAACAGGGGTAGGACAGCCCCAGCATTTT. Translation: CSARRTGVGQPQHF.

This clonotype came up many times. The gene calls are TRBV5-6 and TRBJ2-3, with 10 bases matching TRBD1. Germline assignment: CDR1 SGHDT and CDR2 YYEEEE. The CDR3 length is 17 residues. Germline trimming cut 6 bases from V and 3 bases from J; bases unmatched to any gene: 13. In DNA form, the CDR3 reads TGTGCCAGCAACCCCCCTCTGGGACAGGGGCTTACAGATACGCAGTATTTT. It encodes CASNPPLGQGLTDTQYF.

This clonotype was counted only a few times. The genes are TRBV7-2 and TRBJ1-4, with a weak D call TRBD1 (6 bases). Trimming took off 1 base at V and 6 bases at J, with 12 bases between the two ends. The length of the CDR3 is 15 residues. Per germline, CDR1 SGHTA and CDR2 FQGNSA. The CDR3 DNA reads TGTGCCAGCAGCTTAGGCGGGGGGCCCTATGAAAAACTGTTTTTT. It is translated as CASSLGGGPYEKLFF.

This clonotype has a count of ten or more. The chain joins TRBV14 to TRBJ2-1; D is ambiguous. V lost 1 base and J lost 2, with 6 bases in between. The CDR3 runs to 14 residues. Germline V gene sequence: CDR1 SGHDN, CDR2 FVKESK. DNA of the CDR3: TGTGCCAGCAGCCAAGTGTCCGCCTACAATGAGCAGTTCTTC. Its protein product is CASSQVSAYNEQFF.

This clonotype came up many times. This chain uses TRBV7-3 with TRBJ2-1; D may be TRBD1 or TRBD2 (5 bases each). V was clipped by 4 bases and J by 9 bases, with 19 bases between them. The CDR3 contains 15 residues. Germline-derived CDR1 and CDR2 are SGHTA and FQGTGA. CDR3 DNA: TGTGCCAGCAGCTCGTCAGGGTCGGCACGGGGTGAGCAGTTCTTC. It yields the protein CASSSSGSARGEQFF.

There are a few counts of this clonotype. The genes are TRBV18 and TRBJ2-1; 10 positions agree with TRBD1. This CDR3 region has 18 residues. Germline CDR1 KGHSH, CDR2 LQKENI. V dropped 4 bases and J dropped 1; count of bases not matched to a gene: 10. The CDR3 protein is CASSQGSPGQGSYNEQFF. CDR3 DNA sequence: TGTGCCAGCTCACAAGGAAGCCCGGGACAGGGGTCCTACAATGAGCAGTTCTTC.

The gene calls are TRBV3-1 and TRBJ2-1; TRBD2 is a possible D gene (5 bases). Germline CDR1 and CDR2: LGHDT and YNNKEL (reference sequence). With 6 bases removed from V and 6 bases from J, the gap between germline ends came to 12 bases. This CDR3 has 13 residues. The CDR3 sequence: CASRTQSGNEQFF. The CDR3 DNA follows: TGTGCCAGCAGGACGCAAAGCGGCAATGAGCAGTTCTTC.

This clonotype occurred many times. The chain recombines TRBV5-6 with TRBJ1-3, with no clear D. Germline V CDR1 and CDR2: SGHDT, YYEEEE. The ends were cut back, 1 base at V and 5 bases at J, with 10 bases in the middle. This CDR3 region has 14 residues. As DNA, the CDR3 is TGTGCCAGCAGCTTGATGGGCCCGCGAAACACCATATATTTT. Protein: CASSLMGPRNTIYF.

This clonotype was detected ten times or more. The V and J genes are TRBV29-1 and TRBJ2-7, with D perhaps matching TRBD2 (5 bases). This CDR3 has 11 residues. Germline CDR1 reads SQVTM; CDR2 reads ANQGSEA. V shed 4 bases and J shed 3 bases, with 7 bases lying between them. The CDR3 sequence: CSVVGSYEQYF. Here the CDR3 DNA reads TGCAGCGTTGTGGGGAGCTACGAGCAGTACTTC.

This clonotype showed up many times. The V and J genes are TRBV10-1 and TRBJ1-5; 7 bases map to TRBD1. This CDR3 region has 17 residues. Trimming removed 11 bases from V and 0 bases from J; junction bases left unmatched: 16. The germline V gene encodes CDR1 WNHNN and CDR2 SYGVQD (reference sequence). This CDR3 is CAADPRQGLNSNQPQHF. As DNA, the CDR3 is TGCGCCGCCGACCCCCGACAGGGACTAAATAGCAATCAGCCCCAGCATTTT.

This clonotype was observed at least ten times. A read error may account for a junction end that differs from germline. The rearrangement uses TRBV28 and TRBJ2-7; 9 bases are shared with TRBD1. Germline-derived CDR1 and CDR2 are MDHEN and SYDVKM. The CDR3 extends over 14 amino acids. The CDR3 here is CASTPGTGSSEQYF. The CDR3 nucleotides are TGTGCCAGCACCCCCGGGACAGGGTCCTCCGAGCAGTACTTC. The entire variable domain, with the rest obtained from reference TRBV28 and TRBJ2-7, is as follows: DVKVTQSSRYLVKRTGEKVFLECVQDMDHENMFWYRQDPGLGLRLIYFSYDVKMKEKGDIPEGYSVSREKKERFSLILESASTNQTSMYLCASTPGTGSSEQYFGPGTRLTVT.

At least ten counts were recorded for this clonotype. V usage is TRBV7-3 and J usage is TRBJ2-3, with 11 bases identical to TRBD2. CDR3 size: 15 residues. CDR1 is SGHTA and CDR2 is FQGTGA in the germline V gene. Trimming removed 5 bases from V and 9 bases from J; junction bases left unmatched: 10. The CDR3 loop is CASSQSLTSGKTQYF. CDR3 nucleotide sequence: TGTGCCAGCAGCCAATCCTTGACTAGCGGGAAAACGCAGTATTTT.

This clonotype showed up many times. The genes are TRBV6-5 and TRBJ1-5; no definite D call. Germline V gives CDR1 MNHEY, CDR2 SVGAGI. Between the trimmed V and J ends, which lost 5 bases and 1 base, there was a span of 12 bases. The CDR3 length is 15 residues. As DNA, the CDR3 is TGTGCCAGCAGTAGACGTGGTGGGAGCAATCAGCCCCAGCATTTT. Its translation: CASSRRGGSNQPQHF.

This clonotype ranks as medium-sized. The rearrangement links TRBV5-1 to TRBJ1-1, with D maybe TRBD1 (6 bases). Deletions cut 4 bases from V and 6 bases from J, with 13 bases between. The CDR3 extends over 13 amino acids. Germline assignment: CDR1 SGHRS and CDR2 YFSETQ. The CDR3 sequence is CASSRENRAEAFF. The CDR3 DNA reads as TGCGCCAGCAGCCGGGAAAACAGGGCTGAAGCTTTCTTT.

This clonotype was seen ten or more times. This chain uses TRBV28 with TRBJ2-1; possible D gene TRBD1, 6 bases. This CDR3 contains 11 residues. In germline, CDR1 is MDHEN, CDR2 SYDVKM. Deletions cut 5 bases from V and 9 bases from J, with 8 bases between. CDR3: CASSNRVEQFF. The CDR3 bases are TGTGCCAGCAGTAACAGGGTTGAGCAGTTCTTC.

V is TRBV6-2 or TRBV6-3 and J is TRBJ2-7, with 9 nucleotides matching TRBD2. V was pared by 0 bases and J by 4 bases, with 10 bases of the junction left unmatched. Germline V gene sequence: CDR1 MNHEY, CDR2 SVGEGT. The CDR3 contains 17 residues. The DNA of the CDR3 is TGTGCCAGCAGTTACTCTCGGACTAGCGTAGGCCGTTACGAGCAGTACTTC. It codes for CASSYSRTSVGRYEQYF.

There are many counts of this clonotype. The chain recombines TRBV7-2 with TRBJ1-1; D perhaps matches TRBD1 (5 bases). The CDR3 extends over 13 amino acids. Germline V gives CDR1 SGHTA, CDR2 FQGNSA. V was shortened by 8 bases and J by 4 bases, with 14 bases between the two germline ends. CDR3 amino acids: CASAEGWGTEAFF. Written as DNA, the CDR3 is TGTGCCAGCGCGGAGGGGTGGGGCACTGAAGCTTTCTTT.

This clonotype was seen repeatedly, ten times or more. The rearrangement joins TRBV28 to TRBJ2-7; D perhaps matches TRBD2 (6 bases). The CDR3 totals 12 residues. Trimming shortened V by 5 bases and J by 4 bases, and 9 bases separated the two germline ends. Per germline, CDR1 MDHEN and CDR2 SYDVKM. In nucleotides, the CDR3 is TGTGCCAGCAGTCGTAGCGGTTACGAGCAGTACTTC. Translated, it gives CASSRSGYEQYF.

This clonotype is medium-sized in the sample. This sequence joins TRBV20-1 and TRBJ2-5; 8 nucleotides line up with TRBD1. CDR1 is DFQATT, CDR2 SNEGSKA, per germline (reference sequence). J was trimmed by 9 bases and V by 4 bases; bases with no gene match: 10. This CDR3 is built from 13 residues. CDR3 sequence: CSAIGDRREPQYF. The CDR3 nucleotides read TGCAGTGCTATAGGGGACAGGAGGGAGCCCCAGTACTTC.

This clonotype qualifies as medium-sized. The chain has TRBV2 and TRBJ1-1; 9 nucleotides agree with TRBD1. The CDR3 sequence is 14 residues long. Per germline, CDR1 SNHLY and CDR2 FYNNEI. With V trimmed by 6 bases and J by 0 bases, 2 bases remained unmatched. The CDR3 here is CASRDRGMNTEAFF. CDR3 in DNA: TGTGCCAGCAGGGACAGGGGTATGAACACTGAAGCTTTCTTT.

In its sample, this clonotype ranks as medium-sized (0.01 to 0.1%). This CDR3 is CASSLTAQETQYF. The CDR3 DNA reads as TGTGCCAGCAGTTTAACAGCCCAAGAGACCCAGTACTTC. The chain uses TRBV6-5 and TRBJ2-5, with no clear D. Germline CDR1 MNHEY, CDR2 SVGAGI. V lost 4 bases, J lost 1 base, and 7 bases lay in between. The CDR3 consists of 13 residues.

This clonotype showed up many times. V gene TRBV4-3 combines with J gene TRBJ1-6; D is unresolved. Germline lookup yields CDR1 LGHNA and CDR2 YSLEER. Deletions cut 2 bases from V and 0 bases from J, with 8 bases between. CDR3 length: 16 amino acids. CDR3 sequence (DNA): TGCGCCAGCAGCCAAAGTACCTTCTCCTATAATTCACCCCTCCACTTT. Its protein is CASSQSTFSYNSPLHF.

This clonotype was observed many times. The J gene is TRBJ2-1, the V gene TRBV7-9, with a tentative D call TRBD2 (5 bases). Germline CDR1 and CDR2: SEHNR and FQNEAQ (reference sequence). Trimming removed 1 base from V and 6 bases from J, with 10 bases in between. The CDR3 runs 14 residues. The CDR3: CASSLVAGVNEQFF. Written as DNA, the CDR3 is TGTGCCAGCAGCTTAGTTGCCGGGGTCAATGAGCAGTTCTTC.

There are many counts of this clonotype. The chain combines TRBV7-9 with TRBJ2-5, with D unresolved. Germline CDR1 is SEHNR and CDR2 is FQNEAQ (reference sequence). The CDR3 extends over 11 amino acids. V lost 1 base and J 7 bases, leaving 4 bases between the germline ends. The CDR3 protein is CASSLDGTQYF. The CDR3 region has the DNA TGTGCCAGCAGCTTAGATGGGACCCAGTACTTC.

This chain connects TRBV30 to TRBJ1-4; D is uncertain. Deletions cut 3 bases from V and 4 bases from J, with 15 bases between. The CDR3 length is 15 residues. Germline-derived CDR1 and CDR2 are GTSNPN and SVGIG (reference sequence). The CDR3 spells CAWSRLGFINEKLFF. The CDR3 DNA sequence: TGTGCCTGGAGCCGCCTAGGGTTTATTAATGAAAAACTGTTTTTT.